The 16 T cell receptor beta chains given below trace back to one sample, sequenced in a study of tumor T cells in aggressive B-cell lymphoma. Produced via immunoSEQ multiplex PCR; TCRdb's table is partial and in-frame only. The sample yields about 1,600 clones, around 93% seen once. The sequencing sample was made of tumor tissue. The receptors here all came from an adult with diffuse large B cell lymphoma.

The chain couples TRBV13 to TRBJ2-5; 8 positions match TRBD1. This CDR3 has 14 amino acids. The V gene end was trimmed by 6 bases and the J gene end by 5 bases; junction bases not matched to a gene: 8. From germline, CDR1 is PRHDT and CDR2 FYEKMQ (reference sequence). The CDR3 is CASRLSRGRETQYF. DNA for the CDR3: TGTGCCAGCAGGCTGAGCAGGGGGCGTGAGACCCAGTACTTC.

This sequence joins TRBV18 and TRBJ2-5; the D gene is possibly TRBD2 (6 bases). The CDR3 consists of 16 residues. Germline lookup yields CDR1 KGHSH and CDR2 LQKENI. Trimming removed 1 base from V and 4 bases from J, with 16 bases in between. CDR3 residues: CASSPQEGGQGETQYF. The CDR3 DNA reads TGTGCCAGCTCACCACAAGAGGGAGGCCAAGGAGAGACCCAGTACTTC.

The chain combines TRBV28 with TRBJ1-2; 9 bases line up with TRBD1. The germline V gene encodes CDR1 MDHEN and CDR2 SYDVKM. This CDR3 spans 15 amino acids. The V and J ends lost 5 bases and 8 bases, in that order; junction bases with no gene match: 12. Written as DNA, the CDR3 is TGTGCCAGCAGTGCAGGAGGACAGGGGAGGGAGGGCTACACCTTC. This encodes CASSAGGQGREGYTF.

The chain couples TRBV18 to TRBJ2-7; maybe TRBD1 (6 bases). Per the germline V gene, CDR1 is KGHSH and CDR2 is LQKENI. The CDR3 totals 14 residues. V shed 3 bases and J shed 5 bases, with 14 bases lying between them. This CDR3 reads CASSPNTGSHEQYF. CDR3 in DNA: TGTGCCAGCTCACCGAATACAGGGAGTCACGAGCAGTACTTC.

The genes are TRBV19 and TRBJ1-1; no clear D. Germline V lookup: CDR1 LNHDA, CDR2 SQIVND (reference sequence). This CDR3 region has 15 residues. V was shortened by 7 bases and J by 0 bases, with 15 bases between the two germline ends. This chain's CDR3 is CASKVEGPMNTEAFF. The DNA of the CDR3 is TGTGCCAGTAAAGTCGAGGGTCCCATGAACACTGAAGCTTTCTTT.

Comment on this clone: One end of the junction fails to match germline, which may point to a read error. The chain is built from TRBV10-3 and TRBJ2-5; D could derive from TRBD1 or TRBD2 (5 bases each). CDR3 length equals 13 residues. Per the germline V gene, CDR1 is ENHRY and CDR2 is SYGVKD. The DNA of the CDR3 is TGTGCCATCAATGAGGGCAGGGCAGAGACCCAGTACTTC. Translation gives CAINEGRAETQYF.

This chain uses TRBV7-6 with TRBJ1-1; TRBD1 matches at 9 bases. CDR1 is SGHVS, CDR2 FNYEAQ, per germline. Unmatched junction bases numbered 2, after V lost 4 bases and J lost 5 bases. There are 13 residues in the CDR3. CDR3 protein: CASSSDRGTEAFF. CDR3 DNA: TGTGCCAGCAGCTCGGACAGGGGAACTGAAGCTTTCTTT.

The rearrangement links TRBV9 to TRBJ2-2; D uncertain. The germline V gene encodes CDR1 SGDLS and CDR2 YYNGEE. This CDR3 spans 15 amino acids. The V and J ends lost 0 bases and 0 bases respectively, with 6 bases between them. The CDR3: CASSVEHTNTGELFF. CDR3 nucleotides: TGTGCCAGCAGCGTAGAACATACGAACACCGGGGAGCTGTTTTTT.

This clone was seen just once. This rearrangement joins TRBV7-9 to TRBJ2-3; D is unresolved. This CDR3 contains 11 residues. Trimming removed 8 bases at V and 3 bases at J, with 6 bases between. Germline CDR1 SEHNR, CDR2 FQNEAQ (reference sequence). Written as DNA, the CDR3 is TGTGCCAGCCTTTCGACAGATACGCAGTATTTT. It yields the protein CASLSTDTQYF. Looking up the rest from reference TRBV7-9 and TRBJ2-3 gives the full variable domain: DTGVSQNPRHKITKRGQNVTFRCDPISEHNRLYWYRQTLGQGPEFLTYFQNEAQLEKSRLLSDRFSAERPKGSFSTLEIQRTEQGDSAMYLCASLSTDTQYFGPGTRLTVL.

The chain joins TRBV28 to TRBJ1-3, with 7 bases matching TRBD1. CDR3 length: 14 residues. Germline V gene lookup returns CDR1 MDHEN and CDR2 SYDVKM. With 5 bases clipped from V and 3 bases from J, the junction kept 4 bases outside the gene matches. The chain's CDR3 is CASSTDRVGNTIYF. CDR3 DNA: TGTGCCAGCAGTACCGACAGGGTTGGAAACACCATATATTTT.

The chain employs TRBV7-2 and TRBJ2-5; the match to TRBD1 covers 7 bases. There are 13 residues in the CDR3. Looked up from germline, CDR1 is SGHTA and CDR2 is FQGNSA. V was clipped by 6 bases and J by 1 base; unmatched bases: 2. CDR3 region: CASRGTAQETQYF. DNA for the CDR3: TGTGCCAGCAGGGGGACAGCCCAAGAGACCCAGTACTTC.

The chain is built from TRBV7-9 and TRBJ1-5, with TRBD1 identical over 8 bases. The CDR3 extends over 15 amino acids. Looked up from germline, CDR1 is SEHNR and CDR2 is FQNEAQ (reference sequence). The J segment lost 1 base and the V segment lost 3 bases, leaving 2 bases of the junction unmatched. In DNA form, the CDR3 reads TGTGCCAGCAGCTTCTCAGGGGGCAGCAATCAGCCCCAGCATTTT. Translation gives CASSFSGGSNQPQHF.

In DNA, the CDR3 is TGTGCCAGCTCACCACTAGCGGGGGGTAACACCGGGGAGCTGTTTTTT. Residues: CASSPLAGGNTGELFF. This chain uses TRBV9 with TRBJ2-2, with 12 bases that match TRBD2. Trimming cost V 7 bases and J 2 bases; bases outside gene matches: 6. From germline, CDR1 is SGDLS and CDR2 YYNGEE. The CDR3 is made up of 16 amino acids.

The CDR3: CASRVGTAVYEQYF. For the CDR3, the DNA is TGTGCCAGCAGGGTGGGGACTGCGGTCTACGAGCAGTACTTC. This chain links TRBV7-2 with TRBJ2-7; D perhaps matches TRBD2 (6 bases). Trimming shortened V by 6 bases and J by 3 bases, and 15 bases separated the two germline ends. Per germline, CDR1 SGHTA and CDR2 FQGNSA. The CDR3 sequence is 14 residues long.

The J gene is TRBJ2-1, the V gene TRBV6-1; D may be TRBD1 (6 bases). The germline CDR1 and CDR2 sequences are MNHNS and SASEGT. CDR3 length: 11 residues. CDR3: CGEQGQREQFF. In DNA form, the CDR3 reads TGTGGAGAACAGGGTCAAAGAGAGCAGTTCTTC.

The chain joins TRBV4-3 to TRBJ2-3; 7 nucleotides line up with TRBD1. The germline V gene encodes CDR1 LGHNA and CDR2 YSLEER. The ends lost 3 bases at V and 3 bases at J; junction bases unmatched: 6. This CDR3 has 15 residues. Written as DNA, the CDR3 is TGCGCCAGCAGCCAGCAGGGGGTGGAGACAGATACGCAGTATTTT. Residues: CASSQQGVETDTQYF.